This T cell receptor (beta chain) was sequenced for a study of blood T cell repertoires in COVID-19 (dated by TCRdb to the early 2020s). Context from the whole study: Samples from collaborators originated in the United States, Italy and Spain and spanned both the acute and convalescent phases of COVID-19. Sample metadata almost always included a de-identified subject ID, COVID-19 status, age in years and sex. The material from the prospective study consisted of cDNA or gDNA derived from T cells, B-cell-depleted T cells, or PBMCs. The dataset comprised deeply sampled blood TCRbeta repertoires from subjects exposed to, actively infected with, or recovered from COVID-19. The repertoires were released in a freely available public database intended as a resource for research on the immune response to SARS-CoV-2. The samples were drawn from the first 160 participants of the ongoing ImmuneRACE study and from roughly 1,300 subjects provided by 6 global collaborators. Where available, HLA class I and class II types were taken from metadata supplied by the sample provider and were not determined by assay-based typing.

Taken from the germline V gene, the CDR1 and CDR2 loops are SGHTS and YDEGEE. The CDR3 numbers 16 residues from cysteine through phenylalanine. Only the CDR3 region is kept as DNA, spanning 48 bases read in frame from base 1. Trimming at the junction amounts to 4 bases on V and 0 bases on J, and the germline ends lie 16 bases apart. Another Seattle source contributed samples from volunteer blood donors who had recovered from COVID-19. Whole blood was collected in K2EDTA tubes by collaborating institutions according to the institutions' own protocols. For TCRbeta analysis, collaborators shipped samples as frozen whole blood, isolated PBMCs, or DNA extracted from either of those sample types. TCRbeta CDR3 regions were amplified from genomic DNA using the immunoSEQ Assay, a bias-controlled multiplex PCR. The original pipeline was this. Nucleated cell counts per sample were estimated from amplification of reference gene primers within the assay. To quantify the absolute abundance of each unique TCRbeta CDR3 rearrangement, sequence reads were collapsed and filtered. For each sample, productive Simpson clonality was calculated as the square root of Simpson's diversity index across productive rearrangements. The table comes from immuneACCESS by way of TCRdb, which keeps in-frame sequences with V and J called. Part of the clones is missing from these tables; in studies checked, under half for an unresolved V gene and the rest for unknown reasons. V and J calls and clone size are as listed in that table; D and trimming were resolved from the DNA. The sample table records roughly 70,000 clones; 75% to 85% of these occur just once. Clones ranked in the top ten supply 15% to 20% of the sample.

Of note for this clone: Its target antigen remains unknown. No base quality values were provided; no much bigger clone lies one nucleotide off.

The paper as a whole reports these results and caveats: The quantity of clinical and demographic metadata differed by source and by participant and was supplied without curation.

The chain joins TRBV5-8 to TRBJ1-2; TRBD1 is a weak D gene call, 5 bases matching. The receptor was isolated from a man aged 70 or older who had recovered from COVID-19. Sequenced input: peripheral blood. The sequenced DNA is TGTGCCAGCAGCCAAGTCGGCAGGGCATCTAACTATGGCTACACCTTC. Its protein reads: CASSQVGRASNYGYTF.